One T cell receptor beta chain is described in this entry. Its matching antigen is unknown. Germline values: CDR1 SGHTA, CDR2 FQGNSA. With 2 bases removed from V and 4 bases from J, the gap between germline ends came to 11 bases. CDR3 length: 14 residues. The sample belongs to a study of cytomegalovirus exposure and HLA in healthy donors. In the study overall: Unique TCRs numbering roughly 80 million, obtained from HLA-typed donors, made up an early data release. Study-level findings and limits: Researchers reported that a few CMV-associated chains were confirmed in vitro as CMV antigen-specific. Beyond CMV serostatus, there was no information to go on about immune exposure.

PCR used 60 Vbeta primers and 13 Jbeta primers. Data came from immunoSEQ multiplex PCR; TCRdb stores just in-frame clones and leaves some out. The sample has over 150,000 clones, 77% seen once. V usage is TRBV7-2 and J usage is TRBJ2-5; no clear D. Material for sequencing was PBMCs. This clonotype originated in a woman aged 25-40 years in good health and CMV-seropositive. The CDR3 DNA follows: TGTGCCAGCAGCTTATTGAAGAGAGGAGAGACCCAGTACTTC. It translates to CASSLLKRGETQYF.